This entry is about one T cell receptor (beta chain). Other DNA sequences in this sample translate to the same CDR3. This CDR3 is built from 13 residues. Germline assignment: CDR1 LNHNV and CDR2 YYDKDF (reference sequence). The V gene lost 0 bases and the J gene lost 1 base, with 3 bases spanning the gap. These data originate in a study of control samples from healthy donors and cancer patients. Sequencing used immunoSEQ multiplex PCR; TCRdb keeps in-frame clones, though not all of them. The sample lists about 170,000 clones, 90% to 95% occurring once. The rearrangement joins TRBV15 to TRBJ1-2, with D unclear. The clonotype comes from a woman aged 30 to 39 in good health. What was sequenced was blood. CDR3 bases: TGTGCCACCAGCAGAGACGGTAACTATGGCTACACCTTC. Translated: CATSRDGNYGYTF.